Included here is one T cell receptor (beta chain) sequence, with context. Its antigen is unknown. The assay was immunoSEQ multiplex PCR, and TCRdb's table has in-frame clones only and misses some. The sample has around 4,100 clones, over 25% seen once. The sample comes from a study of T cells in localized non-small cell lung cancer. Study-wide results and limits: Heterogeneity is still possible, as just one tumor region was sequenced. A median of approximately 50 of the top 100 tumor clones appeared in adjacent lung, which was paired and uninvolved. Clonality of T cells reached its maximum in uninvolved adjacent lung, surpassing tumor. A raised T cell density in blood coincided with lengthier overall survival.

The sample consisted of lung tumor tissue, taken before any cancer treatment. This receptor was identified in a man aged 40 to 70 with stage II lung adenocarcinoma.

The CDR3 DNA reads TGTGCCATCACTTCAACGACAGGAGGTACTTACGAGCAGTACTTC. It translates to CAITSTTGGTYEQYF. The J gene is TRBJ2-7, the V gene TRBV6-8; possible D gene TRBD1, 6 bases. The germline CDR1 and CDR2 sequences are MNHGY and SAAAGT. This CDR3 contains 15 residues. Trimming pared 10 bases from V and 4 bases from J, leaving 23 bases between.